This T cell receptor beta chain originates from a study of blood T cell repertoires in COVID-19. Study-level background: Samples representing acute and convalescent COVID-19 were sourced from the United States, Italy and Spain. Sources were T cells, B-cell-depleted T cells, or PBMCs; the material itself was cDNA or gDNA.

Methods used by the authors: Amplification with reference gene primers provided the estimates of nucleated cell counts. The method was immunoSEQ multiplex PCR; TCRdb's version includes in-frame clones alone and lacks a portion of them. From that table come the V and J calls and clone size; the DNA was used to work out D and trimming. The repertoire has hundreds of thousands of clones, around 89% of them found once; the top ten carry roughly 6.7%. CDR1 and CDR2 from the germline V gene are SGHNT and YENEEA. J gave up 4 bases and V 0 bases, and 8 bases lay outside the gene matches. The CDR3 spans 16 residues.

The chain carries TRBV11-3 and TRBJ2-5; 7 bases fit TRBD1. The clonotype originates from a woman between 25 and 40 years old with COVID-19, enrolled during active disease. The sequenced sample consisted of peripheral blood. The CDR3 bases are TGTGCCAGCAGCTTAGATCTGGGACAGCGACGAGAGACCCAGTACTTC. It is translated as CASSLDLGQRRETQYF.